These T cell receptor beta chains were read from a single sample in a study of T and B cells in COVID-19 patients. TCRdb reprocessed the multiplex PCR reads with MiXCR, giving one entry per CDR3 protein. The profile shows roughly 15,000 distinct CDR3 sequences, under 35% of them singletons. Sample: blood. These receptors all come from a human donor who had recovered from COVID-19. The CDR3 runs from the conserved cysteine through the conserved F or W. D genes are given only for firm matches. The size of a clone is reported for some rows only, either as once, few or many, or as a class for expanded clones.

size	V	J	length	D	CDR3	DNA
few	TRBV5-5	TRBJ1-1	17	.	CASSLDNRVGVNTEAFF	TGTGCCAGCAGCTTGGATAACAGGGTTGGGGTGAACACTGAAGCTTTCTTT
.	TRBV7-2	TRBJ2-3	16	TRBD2	CASSLYPGGPTDTQYF	TGTGCCAGCAGCTTATACCCGGGGGGGCCGACAGATACGCAGTATTTT
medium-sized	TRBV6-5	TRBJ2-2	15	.	CASRLDRTYTGELFF	TGTGCCAGCAGACTTGACAGGACTTACACCGGGGAGCTGTTTTTT
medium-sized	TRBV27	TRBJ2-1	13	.	CASSLLGGNEQFF	TGTGCCAGCAGTTTATTAGGAGGTAATGAGCAGTTCTTC
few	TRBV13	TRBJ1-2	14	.	CASTRWGELYGYTF	TGTGCCAGCACCAGGTGGGGTGAGCTTTATGGCTACACCTTC
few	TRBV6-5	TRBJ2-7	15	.	CASRASGPKSYEQYF	TGTGCCAGCAGAGCTTCCGGACCGAAATCATACGAGCAGTACTTC
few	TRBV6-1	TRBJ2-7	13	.	CASSESNTYEQYF	TGTGCCAGCAGTGAATCCAATACCTACGAGCAGTACTTC
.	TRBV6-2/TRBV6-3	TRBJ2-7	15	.	CASSYRTLIFYEQYF	TGTGCCAGCAGTTACCGGACTCTCATTTTCTACGAGCAGTACTTC
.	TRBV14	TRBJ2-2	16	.	CASSQLRVGNTGELFF	TGTGCCAGCAGCCAATTGCGGGTCGGGAACACCGGGGAGCTGTTTTTT
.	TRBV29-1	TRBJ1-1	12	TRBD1	CSARGGNTEAFF	TGCAGCGCCAGGGGGGGGAACACTGAAGCTTTCTTT
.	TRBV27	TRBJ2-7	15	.	CASRPFGDHPYEQYF	TGTGCCAGCAGACCGTTCGGGGACCACCCCTACGAGCAGTACTTC
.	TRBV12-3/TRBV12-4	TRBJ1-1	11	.	CASSSGVNAFF	TGTGCCAGCAGTTCCGGGGTAAACGCTTTCTTT
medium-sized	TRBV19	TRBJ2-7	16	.	CASSIERTVLSYEQYF	TGTGCCAGTAGTATAGAGCGGACAGTCCTCTCCTACGAGCAGTACTTC
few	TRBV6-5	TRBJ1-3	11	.	CASFQGNTIYF	TGTGCCAGCTTCCAGGGAAACACCATATATTTT
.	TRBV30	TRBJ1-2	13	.	CAYLTGTNYGYTF	TGTGCCTACCTGACAGGAACTAACTATGGCTACACCTTC
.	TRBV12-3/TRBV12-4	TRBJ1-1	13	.	CASSRGLNTEAFF	TGTGCCAGCAGTCGCGGATTGAACACTGAAGCTTTCTTT
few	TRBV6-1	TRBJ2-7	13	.	CASRPGLNGEQYF	TGTGCCAGCAGACCAGGCCTAAACGGCGAGCAGTACTTC
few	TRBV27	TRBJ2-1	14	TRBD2	CASRVGGTGYEQFF	TGTGCCAGCAGGGTGGGGGGGACCGGCTATGAGCAGTTCTTC
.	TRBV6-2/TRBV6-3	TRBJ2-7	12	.	CASSLGPRGQYF	TGTGCCAGCAGCCTTGGGCCCCGGGGGCAGTACTTC
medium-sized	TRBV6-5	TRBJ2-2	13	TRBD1	CASSLQGAGELFF	TGTGCCAGCAGTTTACAGGGGGCCGGGGAGCTGTTTTTT
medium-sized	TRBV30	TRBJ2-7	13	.	CAGEGRDNYEQYF	TGTGCCGGAGAGGGACGGGACAACTACGAGCAGTACTTC
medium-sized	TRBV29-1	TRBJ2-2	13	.	CSVDRVGAGGLFF	TGCAGCGTTGACAGGGTCGGCGCCGGAGGGCTGTTTTTT
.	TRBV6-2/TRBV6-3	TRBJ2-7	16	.	CASSTPSDYPSYEQYF	TGTGCCAGCAGTACCCCATCGGACTATCCCTCCTACGAGCAGTACTTC
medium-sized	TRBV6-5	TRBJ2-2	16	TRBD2	CASSYSSSGSAGELFF	TGTGCCAGCAGTTACTCGTCTAGCGGGAGTGCCGGGGAGCTGTTTTTT
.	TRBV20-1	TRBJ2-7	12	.	CSAPSTLYEQYF	TGCAGTGCTCCGTCCACACTCTACGAGCAGTACTTC
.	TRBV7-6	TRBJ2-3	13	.	CASSPEIIDTQYF	TGTGCCAGCAGCCCAGAAATAATAGATACGCAGTATTTT
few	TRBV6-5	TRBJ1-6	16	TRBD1	CASSYSPTGYNSPLHF	TGTGCCAGCAGTTACTCTCCGACAGGGTATAATTCACCCCTCCACTTT
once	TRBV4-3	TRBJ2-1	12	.	CASSQDRNEQFF	TGCGCCAGCAGCCAAGATCGAAATGAGCAGTTCTTC
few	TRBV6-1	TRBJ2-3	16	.	CASSQRRDTRTDTQYF	TGTGCCAGCAGTCAACGCCGGGACACCCGCACAGATACGCAGTATTTT
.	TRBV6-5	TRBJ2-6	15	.	CASSPHRAGANVLTF	TGTGCCAGCAGTCCTCACAGGGCCGGGGCCAACGTCCTGACTTTC
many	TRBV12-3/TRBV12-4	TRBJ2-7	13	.	CASSFRSAGEQYF	TGTGCCAGCAGTTTCCGTTCGGCGGGCGAGCAGTACTTC
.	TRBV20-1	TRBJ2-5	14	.	CSARGTAKQETQYF	TGCAGTGCTAGAGGGACAGCCAAACAAGAGACCCAGTACTTC
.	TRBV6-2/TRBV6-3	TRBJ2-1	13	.	CASSYGGENEQFF	TGTGCCAGCAGTTACGGCGGTGAGAATGAGCAGTTCTTC
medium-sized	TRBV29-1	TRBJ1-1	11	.	CSAEMTTEAFF	TGCAGCGCAGAAATGACCACTGAAGCTTTCTTT
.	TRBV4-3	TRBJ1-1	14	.	CASSQTPTSTEAFF	TGCGCCAGCAGCCAAACCCCGACGAGCACTGAAGCTTTCTTT
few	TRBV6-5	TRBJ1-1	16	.	CASSYSAPDRRIGAFF	TGTGCCAGCAGTTACTCGGCTCCCGACAGAAGAATTGGAGCTTTCTTT
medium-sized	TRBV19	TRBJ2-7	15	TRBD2	CASRGLAGGGYEQYF	TGTGCCAGCAGGGGCCTAGCGGGAGGAGGCTACGAGCAGTACTTC
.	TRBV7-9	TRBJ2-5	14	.	CASSLIIGAETQYF	TGTGCCAGCAGCTTAATTATTGGGGCGGAGACCCAGTACTTC
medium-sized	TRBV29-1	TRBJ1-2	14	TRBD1	CSVELGTANYGYTF	TGCAGCGTTGAGCTGGGGACAGCCAACTATGGCTACACCTTC
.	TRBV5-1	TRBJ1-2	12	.	CASSLMDTGSTF	TGCGCCAGCAGCTTGATGGACACCGGATCCACCTTC